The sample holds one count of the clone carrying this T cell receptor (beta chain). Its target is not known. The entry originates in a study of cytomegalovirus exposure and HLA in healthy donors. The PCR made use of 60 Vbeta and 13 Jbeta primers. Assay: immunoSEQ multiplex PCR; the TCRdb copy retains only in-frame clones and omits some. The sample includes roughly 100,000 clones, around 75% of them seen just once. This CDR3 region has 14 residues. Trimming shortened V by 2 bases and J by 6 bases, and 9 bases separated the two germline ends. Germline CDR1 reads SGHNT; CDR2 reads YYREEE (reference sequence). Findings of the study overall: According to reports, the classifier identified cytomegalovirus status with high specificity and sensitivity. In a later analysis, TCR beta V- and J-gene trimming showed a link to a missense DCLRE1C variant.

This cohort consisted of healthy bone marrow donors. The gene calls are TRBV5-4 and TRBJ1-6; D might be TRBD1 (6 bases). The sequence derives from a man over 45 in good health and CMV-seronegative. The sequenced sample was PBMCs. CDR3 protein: CASSFGRGNSPLHF. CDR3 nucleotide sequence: TGTGCCAGCAGCTTTGGCAGGGGTAATTCACCCCTCCACTTT. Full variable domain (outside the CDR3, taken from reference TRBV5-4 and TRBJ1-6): ETGVTQSPTHLIKTRGQQVTLRCSSQSGHNTVSWYQQALGQGPQFIFQYYREEENGRGNFPPRFSGLQFPNYSSELNVNALELDDSALYLCASSFGRGNSPLHFGNGTRLTVT.